Following are 21 T cell receptor beta chains from one sample sequenced in a study of CD8 T cells in Susac syndrome. RNA, at roughly 0.5 to 1 ug, was reverse transcribed with random hexamers. TCRdb analysed the immunoSEQ multiplex PCR reads with MiXCR anew, one entry per CDR3 protein. This table holds roughly 160,000 distinct CDR3 sequences, about 96% found once. The sequencing input was CD4+ T cells from PBMCs. All receptors come from a human donor with Susac syndrome.

CDR3 DNA: TGTGCCTACCAGTCGGGGAAAAAGACCCAGTACTTC. As protein: CAYQSGKKTQYF. The chain combines TRBV30 with TRBJ2-5; weak D call: TRBD2 (5 bases). The CDR3 covers 12 residues. With 7 bases removed from V and 6 bases from J, the gap between germline ends came to 15 bases. Germline CDR1 reads GTSNPN; CDR2 reads SVGIG (reference sequence).

A single count supports this clonotype. The genes are TRBV7-3 and TRBJ2-1; D tentatively fits TRBD1 or TRBD2 (5 bases each). This CDR3 spans 13 amino acids. Trimming removed 4 bases at V and 11 bases at J, with 15 bases between. Germline V gives CDR1 SGHTA, CDR2 FQGTGA. DNA of the CDR3: TGTGCCAGCAGCTGGTCCCGGGACGATAAGCAGTTCTTC. It encodes CASSWSRDDKQFF.

This clonotype was seen just once. This chain uses TRBV13 with TRBJ2-1, with 10 bases matching TRBD2. The CDR3 has 17 amino acids. Germline values: CDR1 PRHDT, CDR2 FYEKMQ (reference sequence). With V trimmed by 1 base and J by 6 bases, 9 bases remained unmatched. CDR3 bases: TGTGCCAGCAGCTTAGTGTCTAGCGGGAGTGGGACCAATGAGCAGTTCTTC. Its protein is CASSLVSSGSGTNEQFF.

The chain combines TRBV18 with TRBJ1-1, with a weak D call TRBD1 (6 bases). The CDR3 runs to 12 residues. Germline-derived CDR1 and CDR2 are KGHSH and LQKENI. Trimming took 6 bases from V and 10 from J, leaving 15 bases between them. The CDR3: CASSRDRNIAFF. The CDR3 bases are TGTGCCAGCTCGCGAGACAGGAATATAGCTTTCTTT.

This chain uses TRBV20-1 with TRBJ1-2; D call uncertain. V lost 1 base, J lost 5 bases, and 14 bases lay in between. This CDR3 spans 14 amino acids. Germline CDR1 is DFQATT and CDR2 is SNEGSKA (reference sequence). CDR3 DNA: TGCAGTGCTAGAGCCGGCAGGCGCGATTATGGCTACACCTTC. Its protein is CSARAGRRDYGYTF.

The rearrangement uses TRBV7-2 and TRBJ2-1; 11 bases fit TRBD2. The CDR3 is 15 residues long. The germline gives CDR1 SGHTA, CDR2 FQGNSA. V dropped 3 bases and J dropped 5; count of bases not matched to a gene: 3. CDR3 nucleotides: TGTGCCAGCAGCTTGGGACTAGCGGACAACAATGAGCAGTTCTTC. Translating it yields CASSLGLADNNEQFF.

V gene TRBV11-2 combines with J gene TRBJ2-3; tentative D call: TRBD1 (5 bases). Germline CDR1 is SGHAT and CDR2 is FQNNGV. This CDR3 contains 16 residues. Trimming took off 5 bases at V and 2 bases at J, with 17 bases between the two ends. Written as DNA, the CDR3 is TGTGCCAGCAGCAAGCCGCGACAGCTTTTCACAGATACGCAGTATTTT. Its protein is CASSKPRQLFTDTQYF.

The genes are TRBV29-1 and TRBJ1-1; 8 bases line up with TRBD1. Germline V CDR1 and CDR2: SQVTM, ANQGSEA. The CDR3 runs to 13 residues. V was clipped by 7 bases and J by 3 bases; unmatched bases: 7. In DNA, the CDR3 is TGCAGCGCCGCAGGGGGCCTGGACACTGAAGCTTTCTTT. This translates into CSAAGGLDTEAFF. Variable domain in full (rest from reference TRBV29-1 and TRBJ1-1): SAVISQKPSRDICQRGTSLTIQCQVDSQVTMMFWYRQQPGQSLTLIATANQGSEATYESGFVIDKFPISRPNLTFSTLTVSNMSPEDSSIYLCSAAGGLDTEAFFGQGTRLTVV.

The chain employs TRBV9 and TRBJ1-2; D ambiguous. The V end lost 0 bases, the J end lost 0 bases, and 9 bases lay between the germline ends. The germline gives CDR1 SGDLS, CDR2 YYNGEE. This CDR3 region has 15 residues. The CDR3 DNA is TGTGCCAGCAGCGTAGGAGGGAGAGCTAACTATGGCTACACCTTC. Its protein is CASSVGGRANYGYTF.

The rearrangement links TRBV3-1 to TRBJ2-1, with 7 positions matching TRBD2. Per the germline V gene, CDR1 is LGHDT and CDR2 is YNNKEL (reference sequence). J was trimmed by 9 bases and V by 4 bases; bases with no gene match: 12. The CDR3 is 15 amino acids. The CDR3 DNA sequence: TGTGCCAGCAGCCCCGGACTAGATGTGGGAATTGAGCAGTTCTTC. This gives the protein CASSPGLDVGIEQFF.

The chain joins TRBV29-1 to TRBJ2-2; D not resolved. Germline CDR1 is SQVTM and CDR2 is ANQGSEA. The CDR3 length is 12 residues. Trimming took 2 bases from V and 4 from J, leaving 5 bases between them. The DNA of the CDR3 is TGCAGCGTTGAACTGTTCACCGGGGAGCTGTTTTTT. Protein product: CSVELFTGELFF.

The V call is TRBV10-3, the J call TRBJ2-5, with D possibly matching TRBD1 (5 bases). V lost 2 bases and J 5 bases, leaving 15 bases between the germline ends. Germline CDR1 reads ENHRY; CDR2 reads SYGVKD. The CDR3 is made up of 15 amino acids. The CDR3 region has the DNA TGTGCCATCAGTGAGCCTTCTGGGGCCCGGGAGACCCAGTACTTC. The encoded protein is CAISEPSGARETQYF.

The chain combines TRBV23-1 with TRBJ2-7, with D maybe TRBD2 (6 bases). TRBV23-1 is marked as an open reading frame, function uncertain. The CDR3 runs 13 residues. V was shortened by 6 bases and J by 2 bases, with 11 bases between the two germline ends. The CDR3 DNA follows: TGCGCCAGCAGCCCCCGGGGGACCTACGAGCAGTACGTC. It specifies CASSPRGTYEQYV.

The chain links TRBV9 to TRBJ2-7, with D unresolved. The V end lost 4 bases, the J end lost 1 base, and 15 bases lay between the germline ends. This CDR3 is 15 amino acids long. Germline V gene lookup returns CDR1 SGDLS and CDR2 YYNGEE. Here the CDR3 reads CASSPAGARSYEQYF. In DNA form, the CDR3 reads TGTGCCAGCAGCCCGGCCGGCGCGAGATCCTACGAGCAGTACTTC.

The chain combines TRBV29-1 with TRBJ2-7, with 10 bases identical to TRBD2. The CDR3 is made up of 13 amino acids. CDR1 SQVTM and CDR2 ANQGSEA come from the germline V gene. With V trimmed by 5 bases and J by 1 base, 2 bases remained unmatched. The CDR3 sequence: CSVLLAGSYEQYF. DNA for the CDR3: TGCAGCGTTCTACTAGCGGGGTCCTACGAGCAGTACTTC.

The chain combines TRBV19 with TRBJ1-5; possible D gene TRBD1, 6 bases. CDR1 and CDR2 (germline): LNHDA, SQIVND (reference sequence). V was pared by 9 bases and J by 7 bases, with 16 bases between. CDR3 length equals 13 residues. CDR3 amino acids: CASENRAGQPQHF. The CDR3 DNA sequence: TGTGCCAGCGAGAACAGGGCGGGACAGCCCCAGCATTTT.

The gene calls are TRBV6-5 and TRBJ1-2; the match to TRBD1 covers 8 bases. Germline CDR1 MNHEY, CDR2 SVGAGI. V gave up 5 bases and J gave up 8 bases; unmatched junction bases: 13. The CDR3 runs to 15 residues. The DNA of the CDR3 is TGTGCCAGCAGTGCCCAGACAGGGGCCCCTTACGGCTACACCTTC. Translated, it gives CASSAQTGAPYGYTF.

In this sample, this clonotype turned up a few times. This chain joins TRBV30 and TRBJ2-1; unclear D gene. CDR3 length: 11 residues. Germline V gene sequence: CDR1 GTSNPN, CDR2 SVGIG (reference sequence). V dropped 2 bases and J dropped 2 bases, with 1 base sitting between them. The CDR3 DNA is TGTGCCTGGAGTCCCTACAATGAGCAGTTCTTC. It specifies CAWSPYNEQFF.

CDR3 coding DNA: TGCAGCGCCAGGAGGCAGAACACCGGGGAGCTGTTTTTT. Its protein product is CSARRQNTGELFF. The gene calls are TRBV29-1 and TRBJ2-2; tentative D call: TRBD2 (5 bases). Germline V gives CDR1 SQVTM, CDR2 ANQGSEA. The CDR3 contains 13 residues. Deletions cut 7 bases from V and 1 base from J, with 10 bases between.

The chain recombines TRBV20-1 with TRBJ2-5, with 12 positions matching TRBD2. Germline-derived CDR1 and CDR2 are DFQATT and SNEGSKA (reference sequence). J gave up 5 bases and V 1 base, and 8 bases lay outside the gene matches. The CDR3 is 16 amino acids. The chain's CDR3 is CSARGLLAGGPETQYF. The DNA of the CDR3 is TGCAGTGCTAGAGGCCTGCTAGCGGGAGGGCCGGAGACCCAGTACTTC.

The rearrangement links TRBV14 to TRBJ2-1, with D perhaps matching TRBD1 or TRBD2 (5 bases each). This CDR3 spans 13 amino acids. Trimming cost V 1 base and J 8 bases, with 9 bases left between them. In germline, CDR1 is SGHDN, CDR2 FVKESK. The CDR3 DNA sequence: TGTGCCAGCAGCCAAGTGCGAGGGGATGAGCAGTTCTTC. This translates into CASSQVRGDEQFF.